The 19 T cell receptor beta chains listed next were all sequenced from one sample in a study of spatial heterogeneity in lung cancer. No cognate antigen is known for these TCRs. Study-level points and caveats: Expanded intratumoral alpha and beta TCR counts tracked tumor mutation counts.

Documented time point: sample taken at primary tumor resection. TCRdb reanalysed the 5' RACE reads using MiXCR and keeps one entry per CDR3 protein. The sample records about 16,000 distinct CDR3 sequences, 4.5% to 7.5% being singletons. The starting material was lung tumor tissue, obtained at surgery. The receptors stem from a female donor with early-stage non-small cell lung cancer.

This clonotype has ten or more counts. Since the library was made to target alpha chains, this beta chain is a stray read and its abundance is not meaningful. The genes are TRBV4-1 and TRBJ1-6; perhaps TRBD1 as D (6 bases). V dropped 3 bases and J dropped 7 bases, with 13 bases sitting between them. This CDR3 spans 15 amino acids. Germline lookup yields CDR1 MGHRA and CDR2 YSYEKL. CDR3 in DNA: TGCGCCAGCAGCCAGCGACAGGAAGCCAATTCACCCCTCCACTTT. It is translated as CASSQRQEANSPLHF.

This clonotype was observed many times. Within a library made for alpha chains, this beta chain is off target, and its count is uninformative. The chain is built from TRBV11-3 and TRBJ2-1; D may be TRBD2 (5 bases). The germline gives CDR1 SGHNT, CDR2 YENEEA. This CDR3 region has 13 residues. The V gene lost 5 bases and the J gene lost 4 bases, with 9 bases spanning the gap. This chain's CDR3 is CASSGSGYNEQFF. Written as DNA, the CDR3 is TGTGCCAGCAGCGGGAGCGGATACAATGAGCAGTTCTTC. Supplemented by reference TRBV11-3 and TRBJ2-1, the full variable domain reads EAGVVQSPRYKIIEKKQPVAFWCNPISGHNTLYWYLQNLGQGPELLIRYENEEAVDDSQLPKDRFSAERLKGVDSTLKIQPAELGDSAVYLCASSGSGYNEQFFGPGTRLTVL.

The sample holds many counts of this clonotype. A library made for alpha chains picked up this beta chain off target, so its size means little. The CDR3 sequence: CASTLGAVAFF. CDR3 sequence (DNA): TGTGCCAGCACCCTGGGGGCCGTTGCTTTCTTT. This chain connects TRBV6-5 to TRBJ1-1, with a possible D match to TRBD1 (6 bases). This CDR3 contains 11 residues. The germline V gene has CDR1 MNHEY and CDR2 SVGAGI. Trimming shortened V by 7 bases and J by 11 bases, and 14 bases separated the two germline ends.

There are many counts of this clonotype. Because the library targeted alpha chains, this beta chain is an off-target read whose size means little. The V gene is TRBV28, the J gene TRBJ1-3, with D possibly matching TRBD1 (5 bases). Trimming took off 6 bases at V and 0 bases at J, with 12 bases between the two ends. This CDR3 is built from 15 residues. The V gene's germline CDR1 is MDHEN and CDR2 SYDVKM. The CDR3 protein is CASRFSGRSGNTIYF. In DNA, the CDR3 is TGTGCCAGCAGGTTTTCAGGGCGCTCTGGAAACACCATATATTTT.

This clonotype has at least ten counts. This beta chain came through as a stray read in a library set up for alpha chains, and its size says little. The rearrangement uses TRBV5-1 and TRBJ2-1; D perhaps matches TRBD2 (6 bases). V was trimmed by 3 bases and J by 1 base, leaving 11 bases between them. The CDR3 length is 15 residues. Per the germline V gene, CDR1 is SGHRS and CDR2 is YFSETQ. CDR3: CASSSSGGSYNEQFF. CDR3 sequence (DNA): TGCGCCAGCAGCTCCAGCGGAGGGTCCTACAATGAGCAGTTCTTC.

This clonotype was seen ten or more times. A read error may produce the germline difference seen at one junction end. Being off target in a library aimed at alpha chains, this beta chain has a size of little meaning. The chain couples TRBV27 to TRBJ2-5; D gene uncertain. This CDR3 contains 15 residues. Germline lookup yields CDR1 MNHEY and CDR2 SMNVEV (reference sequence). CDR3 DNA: TGTGCCAGCATTTTATCTGGGATGAGCCAAGAGACCCAGTACTTC. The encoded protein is CASILSGMSQETQYF.

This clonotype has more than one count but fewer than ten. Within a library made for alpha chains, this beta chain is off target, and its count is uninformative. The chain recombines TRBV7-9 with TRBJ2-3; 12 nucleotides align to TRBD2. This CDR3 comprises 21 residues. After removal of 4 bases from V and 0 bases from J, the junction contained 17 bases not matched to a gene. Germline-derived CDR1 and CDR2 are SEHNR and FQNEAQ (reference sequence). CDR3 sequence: CASSSPRGGTSGSTSTDTQYF. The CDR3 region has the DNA TGTGCCAGCAGCTCCCCCCGGGGGGGGACTAGCGGGTCGACTAGCACAGATACGCAGTATTTT.

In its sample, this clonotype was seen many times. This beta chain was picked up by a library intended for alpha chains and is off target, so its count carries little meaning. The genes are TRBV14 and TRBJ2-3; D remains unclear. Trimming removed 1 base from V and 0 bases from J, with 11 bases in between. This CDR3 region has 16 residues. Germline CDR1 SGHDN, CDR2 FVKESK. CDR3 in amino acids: CASSQVGGYSTDTQYF. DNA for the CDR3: TGTGCCAGCAGCCAAGTAGGCGGTTATAGCACAGATACGCAGTATTTT.

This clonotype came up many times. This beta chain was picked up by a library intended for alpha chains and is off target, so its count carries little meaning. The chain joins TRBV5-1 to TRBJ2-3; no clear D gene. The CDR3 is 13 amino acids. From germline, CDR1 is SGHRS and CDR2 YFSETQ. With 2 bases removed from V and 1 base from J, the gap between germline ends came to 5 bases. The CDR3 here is CASSLRGTDTQYF. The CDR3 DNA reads TGCGCCAGCAGCTTACGGGGCACAGATACGCAGTATTTT.

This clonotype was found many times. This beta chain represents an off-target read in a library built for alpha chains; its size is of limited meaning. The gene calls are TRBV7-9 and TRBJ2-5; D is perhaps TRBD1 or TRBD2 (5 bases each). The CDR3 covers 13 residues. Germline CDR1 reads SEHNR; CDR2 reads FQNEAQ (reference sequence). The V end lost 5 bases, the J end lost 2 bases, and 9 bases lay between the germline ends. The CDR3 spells CASSRDEQETQYF. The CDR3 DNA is TGTGCCAGCAGCCGGGACGAGCAAGAGACCCAGTACTTC. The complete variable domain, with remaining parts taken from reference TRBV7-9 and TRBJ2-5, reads DTGVSQNPRHKITKRGQNVTFRCDPISEHNRLYWYRQTLGQGPEFLTYFQNEAQLEKSRLLSDRFSAERPKGSFSTLEIQRTEQGDSAMYLCASSRDEQETQYFGPGTRLLVL.

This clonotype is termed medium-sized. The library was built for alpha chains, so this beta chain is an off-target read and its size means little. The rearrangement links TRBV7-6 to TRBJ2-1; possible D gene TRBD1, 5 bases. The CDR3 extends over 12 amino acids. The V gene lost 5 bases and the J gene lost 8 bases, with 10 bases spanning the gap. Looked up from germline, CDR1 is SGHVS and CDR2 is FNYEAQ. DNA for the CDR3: TGTGCCAGCAGCCTGACAGAGGATGAGCAGTTCTTC. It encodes CASSLTEDEQFF.

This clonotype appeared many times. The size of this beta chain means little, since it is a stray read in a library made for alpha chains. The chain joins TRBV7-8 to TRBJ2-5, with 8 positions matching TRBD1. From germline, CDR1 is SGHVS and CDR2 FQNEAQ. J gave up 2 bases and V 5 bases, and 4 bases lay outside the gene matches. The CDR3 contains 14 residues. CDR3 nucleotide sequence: TGTGCCAGCAGCGGACGGGACAGGCAAGAGACCCAGTACTTC. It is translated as CASSGRDRQETQYF.

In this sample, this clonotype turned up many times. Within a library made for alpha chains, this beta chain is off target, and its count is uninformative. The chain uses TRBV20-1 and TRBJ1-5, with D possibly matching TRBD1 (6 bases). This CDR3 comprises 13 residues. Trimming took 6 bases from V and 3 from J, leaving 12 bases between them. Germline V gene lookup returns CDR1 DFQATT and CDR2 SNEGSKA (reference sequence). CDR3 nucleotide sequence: TGCAGTGCCCTCGGACAGTACAATCAGCCCCAGCATTTT. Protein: CSALGQYNQPQHF.

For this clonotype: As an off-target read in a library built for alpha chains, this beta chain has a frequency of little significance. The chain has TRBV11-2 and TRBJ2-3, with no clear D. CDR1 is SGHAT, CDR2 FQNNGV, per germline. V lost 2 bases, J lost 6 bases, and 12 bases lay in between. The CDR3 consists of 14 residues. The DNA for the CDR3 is TGTGCCAGCAGCTTAAACGTGGTTGTCGATACGCAGTATTTT. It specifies CASSLNVVVDTQYF.

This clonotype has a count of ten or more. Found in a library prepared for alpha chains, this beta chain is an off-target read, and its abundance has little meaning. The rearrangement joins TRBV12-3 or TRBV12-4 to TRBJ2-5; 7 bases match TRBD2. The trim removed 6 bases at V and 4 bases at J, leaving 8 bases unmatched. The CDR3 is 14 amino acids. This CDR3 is CASSLSGGRETQYF. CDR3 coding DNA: TGTGCCAGCAGCTTGTCGGGAGGTCGAGAGACCCAGTACTTC.

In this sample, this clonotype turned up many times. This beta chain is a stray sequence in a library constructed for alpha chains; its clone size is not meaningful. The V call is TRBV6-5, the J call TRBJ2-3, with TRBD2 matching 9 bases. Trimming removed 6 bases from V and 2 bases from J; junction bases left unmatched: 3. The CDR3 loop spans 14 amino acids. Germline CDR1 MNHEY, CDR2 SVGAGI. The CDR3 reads CASRPSGNTDTQYF. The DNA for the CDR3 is TGTGCCAGCAGGCCTAGCGGGAACACAGATACGCAGTATTTT.

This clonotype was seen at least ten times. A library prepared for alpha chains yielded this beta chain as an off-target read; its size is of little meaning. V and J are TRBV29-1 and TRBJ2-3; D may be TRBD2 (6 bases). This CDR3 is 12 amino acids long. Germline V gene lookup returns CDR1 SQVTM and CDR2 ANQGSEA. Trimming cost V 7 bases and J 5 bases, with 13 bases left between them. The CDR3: CSAGVAVDTQYF. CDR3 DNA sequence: TGCAGCGCTGGGGTAGCGGTAGATACGCAGTATTTT.

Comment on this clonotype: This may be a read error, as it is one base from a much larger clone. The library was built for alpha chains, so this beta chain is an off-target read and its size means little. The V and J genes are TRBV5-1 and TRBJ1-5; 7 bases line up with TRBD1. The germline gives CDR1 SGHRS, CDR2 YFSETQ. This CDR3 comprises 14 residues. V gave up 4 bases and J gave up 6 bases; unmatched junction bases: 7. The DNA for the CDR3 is TGCGCCAGCAGCGCAGTAGGGGGCGGTCAGCCCCAGCATTTT. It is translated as CASSAVGGGQPQHF. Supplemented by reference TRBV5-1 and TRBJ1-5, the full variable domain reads KAGVTQTPRYLIKTRGQQVTLSCSPISGHRSVSWYQQTPGQGLQFLFEYFSETQRNKGNFPGRFSGRQFSNSRSEMNVSTLELGDSALYLCASSAVGGGQPQHFGDGTRLSIL.

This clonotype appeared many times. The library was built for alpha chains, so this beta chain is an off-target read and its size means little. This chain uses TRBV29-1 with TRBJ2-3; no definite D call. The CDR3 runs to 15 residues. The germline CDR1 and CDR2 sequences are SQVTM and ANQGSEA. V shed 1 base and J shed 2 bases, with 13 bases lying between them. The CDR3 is CSVEVLRNPTDTQYF. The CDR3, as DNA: TGCAGCGTTGAAGTACTCAGGAATCCCACAGATACGCAGTATTTT.